The 20 T cell receptor beta chains below were found in one sample sequenced in a study of cytomegalovirus exposure and HLA in healthy donors. Primers: 60 Vbeta forward and 13 Jbeta reverse. Libraries were prepared by immunoSEQ multiplex PCR; TCRdb keeps only in-frame clonotypes and omits some of them. Found here are about 98,000 clones, more than 60% of them singletons; the top ten hold 6.5% to 8.5%. The sequenced sample consisted of PBMCs. Every receptor here comes from a human donor in good health.

The J gene is TRBJ1-2, the V gene TRBV6-1; 11 bases fit TRBD1. The V segment lost 4 bases and the J segment 8 bases; nucleotides outside the gene matches: 6. The length of the CDR3 is 14 residues. Germline CDR1 MNHNS, CDR2 SASEGT. CDR3 residues: CASSVLDRGQGYTF. For the CDR3, the DNA is TGTGCCAGCAGTGTTTTGGACAGGGGGCAAGGCTACACCTTC.

V and J are TRBV27 and TRBJ2-7, with D tentatively TRBD2 (6 bases). V lost 1 base and J 4 bases, leaving 11 bases between the germline ends. This CDR3 has 14 amino acids. CDR1 is MNHEY, CDR2 SMNVEV, per germline (reference sequence). The CDR3 DNA reads TGTGCCAGCAGTTTATTCGGGGGAAATTACGAGCAGTACTTC. Its protein product is CASSLFGGNYEQYF.

A word on this clone: The junction departs from germline at one end; a sequencing error may be responsible. The chain couples TRBV7-9 to TRBJ2-7; TRBD1 is a possible D gene (6 bases). The germline V gene has CDR1 SEHNR and CDR2 FQNEAQ (reference sequence). The CDR3 sequence is 16 residues long. This chain's CDR3 is CSSSQLTGKASYEQYF. The CDR3 region has the DNA TGTTCCAGCAGCCAACTAACAGGGAAGGCATCCTACGAGCAGTACTTC.

This chain links TRBV7-9 with TRBJ1-5; D may be TRBD1 (6 bases). The V end was cut by 1 base, the J end by 2 bases, with 15 bases between. Germline V gene lookup returns CDR1 SEHNR and CDR2 FQNEAQ (reference sequence). The CDR3 spans 17 residues. The CDR3 here is CASSLVLGAQGNQPQHF. In nucleotides, the CDR3 is TGTGCCAGCAGCTTAGTTCTGGGGGCGCAGGGCAATCAGCCCCAGCATTTT.

The chain joins TRBV7-8 to TRBJ2-6, with a weak D call TRBD1 (6 bases). CDR1 SGHVS and CDR2 FQNEAQ come from the germline V gene. V lost 8 bases to trimming and J lost 1 base, with 24 bases between them. The CDR3 runs 19 residues. The CDR3 reads CASLEGGWGGLSGANVLTF. The CDR3 DNA is TGTGCCAGCCTCGAAGGGGGATGGGGCGGGTTGTCTGGGGCCAACGTCCTGACTTTC.

This clone turned up a few times. The chain couples TRBV4-2 to TRBJ1-6; no reliable D call. In germline, CDR1 is LGHNA, CDR2 YNFKEQ. V was clipped by 1 base and J by 7 bases, with 14 bases between them. The CDR3 has 16 amino acids. The CDR3 DNA follows: TGTGCCAGCAGCCAAGCGGGGTTGCGGAGGAATTCACCCCTCCACTTT. Translating it yields CASSQAGLRRNSPLHF.

CDR3 DNA: TGTGCCAGTAGTGCCCGAACCGGGACAGGGACCTACGAGCAGTACTTC. It codes for CASSARTGTGTYEQYF. The J gene is TRBJ2-7, the V gene TRBV19; TRBD1 matches at 9 bases. The CDR3 extends over 16 amino acids. J lost 2 bases, V lost 5 bases, and 10 bases had no gene match. CDR1 and CDR2 from the germline V gene are LNHDA and SQIVND (reference sequence).

This chain links TRBV7-9 with TRBJ1-1; 10 bases map to TRBD1. V gave up 5 bases and J gave up 2 bases; unmatched junction bases: 5. This CDR3 spans 15 amino acids. The germline V gene has CDR1 SEHNR and CDR2 FQNEAQ (reference sequence). CDR3 in DNA: TGTGCCAGCAGCCCCTGGACAGGGGGAAACACTGAAGCTTTCTTT. Translation gives CASSPWTGGNTEAFF.

The J gene is TRBJ2-7, the V gene TRBV11-2; D gene unclear. Deletions cut 0 bases from V and 5 bases from J, with 14 bases between. CDR3 length equals 15 residues. Germline CDR1 SGHAT, CDR2 FQNNGV. For the CDR3, the DNA is TGTGCCAGCAGCTTAGATTTTATCTTTAGTCACGAGCAGTACTTC. Protein sequence: CASSLDFIFSHEQYF.

The J gene is TRBJ2-1, the V gene TRBV30; 9 bases are a match to TRBD2. This CDR3 has 14 amino acids. The junction had 4 bases not matched to a gene; V was cut back by 2 bases and J by 5 bases. Germline CDR1 reads GTSNPN; CDR2 reads SVGIG (reference sequence). CDR3 DNA: TGTGCCTGGAGTTTACTAGCGGGTCACAATGAGCAGTTCTTC. Protein: CAWSLLAGHNEQFF.

Only a few counts were recorded for this clone. The chain links TRBV5-4 to TRBJ2-7, with 10 bases lining up with TRBD2. J was trimmed by 2 bases and V by 4 bases; bases with no gene match: 9. The CDR3 spans 16 residues. Germline V gene lookup returns CDR1 SGHNT and CDR2 YYREEE (reference sequence). CDR3 protein: CASSRPTSGKTYEQYF. The DNA for the CDR3 is TGTGCCAGCAGCCGTCCTACTAGCGGGAAGACCTACGAGCAGTACTTC.

The chain has TRBV30 and TRBJ1-2; D is uncertain. Trimming cost V 2 bases and J 8 bases, with 15 bases left between them. From germline, CDR1 is GTSNPN and CDR2 SVGIG (reference sequence). The CDR3 consists of 13 residues. CDR3 region: CAWSITVTRGYTF. CDR3 DNA sequence: TGTGCCTGGAGTATTACGGTTACTCGGGGCTACACCTTC.

This sequence joins TRBV5-1 and TRBJ2-2; D might be TRBD1 (5 bases). CDR1 is SGHRS, CDR2 YFSETQ, per germline. There are 15 residues in the CDR3. V was trimmed by 0 bases and J by 3 bases, leaving 9 bases between them. The CDR3 here is CASSLGRVDTGELFF. Written as DNA, the CDR3 is TGCGCCAGCAGCTTGGGCAGGGTGGACACCGGGGAGCTGTTTTTT.

For the CDR3, the DNA is TGTGCCAGCAGCCAAGATTTAGGGGCTGGAAACACCATATATTTT. Encoded protein: CASSQDLGAGNTIYF. The chain uses TRBV14 and TRBJ1-3; a weak D match, TRBD1 (5 bases). Trimming stripped 0 bases from V and 2 bases from J, with 8 bases between. The CDR3 loop spans 15 amino acids. Germline V gives CDR1 SGHDN, CDR2 FVKESK.

The chain couples TRBV5-5 to TRBJ2-3; 8 bases map to TRBD1. V trimming: 5 bases; J trimming: 0 bases; junction bases outside the gene matches: 5. The CDR3 loop spans 15 amino acids. The germline V gene has CDR1 SGHKS and CDR2 YYEKEE (reference sequence). CDR3 nucleotide sequence: TGTGCCAGCAGTCGGGACAGGACTAGCACAGATACGCAGTATTTT. Protein product: CASSRDRTSTDTQYF.

The chain uses TRBV5-1 and TRBJ2-1; 9 positions match TRBD2. The CDR3 has 15 residues. The germline CDR1 and CDR2 sequences are SGHRS and YFSETQ. With V trimmed by 1 base and J by 12 bases, 11 bases remained unmatched. The CDR3 sequence: CASSLSTSGLGGQFF. The CDR3 nucleotides are TGCGCCAGCAGCTTGTCCACTAGCGGGCTGGGTGGGCAGTTCTTC.

V gene TRBV10-3 combines with J gene TRBJ1-2, with TRBD1 identical over 9 bases. After removal of 2 bases from V and 7 bases from J, the junction contained 8 bases not matched to a gene. CDR1 ENHRY and CDR2 SYGVKD come from the germline V gene. The CDR3 extends over 15 amino acids. The CDR3 nucleotides are TGTGCCATCAGTGAGCCGACAGGGGGATCGCGTGGCTACACCTTC. Translating gives CAISEPTGGSRGYTF.

The V call is TRBV5-4, the J call TRBJ1-3; 9 bases map to TRBD1. The V segment lost 4 bases and the J segment 6 bases; nucleotides outside the gene matches: 11. The CDR3 loop spans 16 amino acids. CDR1 SGHNT and CDR2 YYREEE come from the germline V gene (reference sequence). CDR3 in amino acids: CASSPPAGTGLNTIYF. The CDR3 bases are TGTGCCAGCAGCCCCCCCGCCGGGACAGGGTTAAACACCATATATTTT.

This chain joins TRBV20-1 and TRBJ1-2; D is ambiguous. CDR1 and CDR2 from the germline V gene are DFQATT and SNEGSKA (reference sequence). V dropped 6 bases and J dropped 8 bases, with 13 bases sitting between them. There are 11 residues in the CDR3. CDR3 protein: CSAAGEWGYTF. DNA for the CDR3: TGCAGTGCAGCAGGTGAATGGGGCTACACCTTC.

V is TRBV5-1 and J is TRBJ1-1, with a weak D call TRBD1 (6 bases). This CDR3 is 15 amino acids long. V was clipped by 0 bases and J by 1 base, with 10 bases between them. Germline-derived CDR1 and CDR2 are SGHRS and YFSETQ. CDR3 nucleotide sequence: TGCGCCAGCAGCTTGGCAGGGGCTGGGAACACTGAAGCTTTCTTT. Its translation is CASSLAGAGNTEAFF.